The next 24 T cell receptor beta chains were all read from a single sample in a study of blood T cell repertoires in COVID-19. Some clones are missing from TCRdb's copy, which holds only in-frame ones; the method was immunoSEQ multiplex PCR. This table has roughly 230,000 clones, 83% appearing once. Sequenced: peripheral blood. The receptors originated from a woman between 45 and 60 years old with acute or convalescent COVID-19.

The J gene is TRBJ1-5, the V gene TRBV5-1; possibly TRBD1 for D (5 bases). The length of the CDR3 is 15 residues. Germline CDR1 is SGHRS and CDR2 is YFSETQ. V gave up 1 base and J gave up 1 base, with 9 bases separating them. The CDR3 here is CASSLRGGSNQPQHF. The CDR3 DNA reads TGCGCCAGCAGCTTGAGGGGCGGCAGCAATCAGCCCCAGCATTTT.

V gene TRBV30 combines with J gene TRBJ1-2; weak D call: TRBD1 (5 bases). Germline V gene data show CDR1 as GTSNPN and CDR2 as SVGIG (reference sequence). V was cut by 3 bases and J by 6 bases, with 14 bases left in between. This CDR3 is built from 13 residues. The CDR3 DNA is TGTGCCTGGAGCGACGGGGGTTTCCATGGCTACACCTTC. Translation: CAWSDGGFHGYTF.

This rearrangement joins TRBV12-3 or TRBV12-4 to TRBJ1-3; no clear D gene. V was shortened by 1 base and J by 4 bases, with 5 bases between the two germline ends. The CDR3 contains 13 residues. The CDR3 sequence: CASSLERGNTIYF. CDR3 DNA: TGTGCCAGCAGTTTAGAGAGGGGAAACACCATATATTTT.

The genes are TRBV28 and TRBJ1-5, with TRBD1 as a possible D gene (5 bases). CDR3 size: 14 residues. With 3 bases removed from V and 0 bases from J, the gap between germline ends came to 6 bases. CDR1 MDHEN and CDR2 SYDVKM come from the germline V gene. The CDR3 nucleotides read TGTGCCAGCAGTTTCGGGGGTAGCAATCAGCCCCAGCATTTT. Amino acid sequence: CASSFGGSNQPQHF. Drawing the rest from reference TRBV28 and TRBJ1-5, the complete variable domain is DVKVTQSSRYLVKRTGEKVFLECVQDMDHENMFWYRQDPGLGLRLIYFSYDVKMKEKGDIPEGYSVSREKKERFSLILESASTNQTSMYLCASSFGGSNQPQHFGDGTRLSIL.

This clone came up once. This sequence joins TRBV19 and TRBJ1-2; possibly TRBD1 for D (5 bases). The CDR3 contains 13 residues. Between the trimmed V and J ends, which lost 11 bases and 7 bases, there was a span of 20 bases. Germline-derived CDR1 and CDR2 are LNHDA and SQIVND (reference sequence). The CDR3 DNA is TGTGCCGCCCGGGAGGGGCCCCGAGCTGGCTACACCTTC. Protein product: CAAREGPRAGYTF.

This clone has just a few counts. The gene calls are TRBV5-3 and TRBJ1-1, with D hard to call. TRBV5-3 is placed among ORFs of uncertain function. The V end was cut by 5 bases, the J end by 0 bases, with 8 bases between. The CDR3 sequence is 13 residues long. In DNA form, the CDR3 reads TGTGCCAGAAGTTACAGCATGAACACTGAAGCTTTCTTT. Its translation is CARSYSMNTEAFF.

This clone was found once. This chain uses TRBV30 with TRBJ1-5; D not certain. Per germline, CDR1 GTSNPN and CDR2 SVGIG (reference sequence). The CDR3 loop spans 13 amino acids. Between the trimmed V and J ends, which lost 1 base and 7 bases, there was a span of 11 bases. CDR3 sequence reads: CAWSERPEQPQHF. Here the CDR3 DNA reads TGTGCCTGGAGTGAACGGCCGGAGCAGCCCCAGCATTTT.

This rearrangement joins TRBV18 to TRBJ2-5; 12 positions match TRBD1. Losses at the gene ends were 5 bases for V and 3 bases for J; bases not matched to a gene: 4. Germline CDR1 KGHSH, CDR2 LQKENI. The CDR3 sequence is 15 residues long. The CDR3 here is CASSAGTGGEETQYF. In nucleotides, the CDR3 is TGTGCCAGCTCAGCCGGGACAGGGGGCGAAGAGACCCAGTACTTC.

A word on this clone: A much larger clone is a single base away; this may be a read error. The V gene is TRBV6-4, the J gene TRBJ2-3; 13 nucleotides line up with TRBD2. This CDR3 is built from 15 residues. The V segment lost 2 bases and the J segment 4 bases; nucleotides outside the gene matches: 0. CDR1 MRHNA and CDR2 SNTAGT come from the germline V gene. CDR3 DNA: TGTGCCAGCAGTGACACTAGCGGGGGGGCAGATACGCAGTATTTT. It translates to CASSDTSGGADTQYF.

CDR3 in amino acids: CASATWGGARTDTQYF. The CDR3, as DNA: TGCGCCAGCGCCACCTGGGGGGGGGCCCGGACAGATACGCAGTATTTT. The genes are TRBV5-1 and TRBJ2-3, with D perhaps matching TRBD2 (7 bases). Trimming stripped 7 bases from V and 3 bases from J, with 21 bases between. The CDR3 extends over 16 amino acids. The germline V gene encodes CDR1 SGHRS and CDR2 YFSETQ. Full variable domain (missing parts from reference TRBV5-1 and TRBJ2-3): KAGVTQTPRYLIKTRGQQVTLSCSPISGHRSVSWYQQTPGQGLQFLFEYFSETQRNKGNFPGRFSGRQFSNSRSEMNVSTLELGDSALYLCASATWGGARTDTQYFGPGTRLTVL.

This clone came up a few times. The gene calls are TRBV28 and TRBJ1-5, with a possible D match to TRBD1 (5 bases). The CDR3 consists of 18 residues. V lost 6 bases and J 5 bases, leaving 26 bases between the germline ends. Germline-derived CDR1 and CDR2 are MDHEN and SYDVKM. For the CDR3, the DNA is TGTGCCAGCAGCCCCTCACCGGGGCTTGGGGCGGGAGATCAGCCCCAGCATTTT. Amino acids: CASSPSPGLGAGDQPQHF.

The chain is built from TRBV7-3 and TRBJ2-3; D might be TRBD1 (5 bases). Germline loops: CDR1 SGHTA, CDR2 FQGTGA. Trimming pared 4 bases from V and 4 bases from J, leaving 12 bases between. The CDR3 length is 14 residues. CDR3 region: CASSSGQPADTQYF. CDR3 DNA sequence: TGTGCCAGCAGCTCAGGACAACCAGCAGATACGCAGTATTTT.

The chain carries TRBV13 and TRBJ2-2; 9 bases fit TRBD1. Germline trimming cut 5 bases from V and 4 bases from J; bases unmatched to any gene: 5. Germline assignment: CDR1 PRHDT and CDR2 FYEKMQ (reference sequence). CDR3 length: 15 residues. The CDR3 nucleotides read TGTGCCAGCAGCCGGGGACAGGGCTCCACCGGGGAGCTGTTTTTT. Translated, it gives CASSRGQGSTGELFF.

V is TRBV4-1 and J is TRBJ2-2, with TRBD1 matching 7 bases. Trimming took 3 bases from V and 1 from J; bases not matched to a gene: 14. The CDR3 contains 19 residues. The germline V gene has CDR1 MGHRA and CDR2 YSYEKL. The CDR3 protein is CASSQDETPGTENTGELFF. In DNA, the CDR3 is TGCGCCAGCAGCCAGGACGAAACCCCCGGGACAGAGAACACCGGGGAGCTGTTTTTT.

The genes are TRBV7-9 and TRBJ1-3; TRBD1 agrees at 8 bases. Germline trimming cut 5 bases from V and 1 base from J; bases unmatched to any gene: 10. Germline-derived CDR1 and CDR2 are SEHNR and FQNEAQ (reference sequence). The CDR3 is 17 residues long. The CDR3 sequence: CASSRDRGGHSGNTIYF. The CDR3 bases are TGTGCCAGCAGCCGCGACAGGGGAGGACATTCTGGAAACACCATATATTTT.

The chain couples TRBV5-1 to TRBJ1-6; 7 nucleotides match TRBD1. CDR1 is SGHRS, CDR2 YFSETQ, per germline. There are 14 residues in the CDR3. The V gene end was trimmed by 3 bases and the J gene end by 7 bases; junction bases not matched to a gene: 4. The CDR3, as DNA: TGCGCCAGCAGCTACGGACAGGTGAATTCACCCCTCCACTTT. Translating gives CASSYGQVNSPLHF.

In DNA, the CDR3 is TGTGCCAGCAGTGGCGGACAGGGTAGTATTATCGGTGGCTACACCTTC. Encoded protein: CASSGGQGSIIGGYTF. The chain is built from TRBV6-1 and TRBJ1-2; 8 bases agree with TRBD1. Germline trimming cut 4 bases from V and 7 bases from J; bases unmatched to any gene: 14. The CDR3 spans 16 residues. Germline V gene sequence: CDR1 MNHNS, CDR2 SASEGT.

V is TRBV13 and J is TRBJ2-7, with TRBD1 matching 9 bases. The V and J ends lost 6 bases and 0 bases, in that order; junction bases with no gene match: 3. In germline, CDR1 is PRHDT, CDR2 FYEKMQ (reference sequence). CDR3 length equals 14 residues. The CDR3 spells CASRKGQGSYEQYF. CDR3 coding DNA: TGTGCCAGCAGGAAGGGACAGGGCTCCTACGAGCAGTACTTC.

J is TRBJ2-1 and V is TRBV7-9; 10 bases fit TRBD2. The ends lost 8 bases at V and 4 bases at J; junction bases unmatched: 14. Germline V gene lookup returns CDR1 SEHNR and CDR2 FQNEAQ (reference sequence). The CDR3 loop spans 17 amino acids. The CDR3 coding sequence is TGTGCCAGCCCACTCAACCCGGCTAGCGGGGGATACAATGAGCAGTTCTTC. Translated, it gives CASPLNPASGGYNEQFF. The complete variable domain, with remaining parts taken from reference TRBV7-9 and TRBJ2-1, reads DTGVSQNPRHKITKRGQNVTFRCDPISEHNRLYWYRQTLGQGPEFLTYFQNEAQLEKSRLLSDRFSAERPKGSFSTLEIQRTEQGDSAMYLCASPLNPASGGYNEQFFGPGTRLTVL.

V gene TRBV3-1 (or the pseudogene TRBV3-2) combines with J gene TRBJ2-1; D unresolved. V lost 1 base to trimming and J lost 5 bases, with 12 bases between them. This CDR3 region has 15 residues. Germline lookup yields CDR1 LGHDT and CDR2 YNNKEL (reference sequence). This CDR3 is CASSQGSGMDNEQFF. CDR3 DNA sequence: TGTGCCAGCAGCCAAGGGTCAGGAATGGACAATGAGCAGTTCTTC.

The J gene is TRBJ2-1, the V gene TRBV3-1 (or the pseudogene TRBV3-2); 9 bases align to TRBD2. Germline lookup yields CDR1 LGHDT and CDR2 YNNKEL (reference sequence). With 5 bases clipped from V and 7 bases from J, the junction kept 6 bases outside the gene matches. There are 14 residues in the CDR3. The CDR3, as DNA: TGTGCCAGCAGCGCGCGGGGGGGCATAAATGAGCAGTTCTTC. Its translation is CASSARGGINEQFF.

This clone appeared a single time. In DNA, the CDR3 is TGTGCCACCAGATCCCCAAGCGAGACCCAGTACTTC. It yields the protein CATRSPSETQYF. The chain combines TRBV15 with TRBJ2-5; D remains ambiguous. V was clipped by 6 bases and J by 5 bases, with 10 bases between them. Germline V gene sequence: CDR1 LNHNV, CDR2 YYDKDF (reference sequence). The CDR3 is 12 amino acids.

The chain has TRBV4-3 and TRBJ2-6; D possibly corresponds to TRBD2 (5 bases). Germline V gene lookup returns CDR1 LGHNA and CDR2 YSLEER. The V end lost 2 bases, the J end lost 0 bases, and 11 bases lay between the germline ends. The CDR3 runs 17 residues. CDR3 protein: CASSQPGLISGANVLTF. CDR3 bases: TGCGCCAGCAGCCAACCAGGACTGATCTCTGGGGCCAACGTCCTGACTTTC.

This clone was seen just once. V usage is TRBV13 and J usage is TRBJ2-1, with D unresolved. Germline CDR1 PRHDT, CDR2 FYEKMQ (reference sequence). Trimming removed 4 bases at V and 2 bases at J, with 12 bases between. The CDR3 runs 15 residues. For the CDR3, the DNA is TGTGCCAGCAGCTCTACAGAGAAGACCTACAATGAGCAGTTCTTC. This translates into CASSSTEKTYNEQFF.